The TCR beta chain under discussion was sequenced for a study of blood T cells in healthy people across ages (dated by TCRdb to the mid-2010s). Looking at the study overall: Template switching captured roughly one uniquely barcoded TCR beta cDNA molecule per two T cells in model experiments. Donors of different ages were randomly distributed across sequencing lanes to avoid experimental bias. To track age-related changes in TCR beta repertoire diversity, the study relied on deep sequencing normalized with unique cDNA molecular identifiers. The donors were split into four age groups: young (average about 16 years), middle-aged (roughly 40), aged (approximately 60) and long-lived (over 80). The study analyzed two additional independent replicas of 1 million unique cDNA reads from the same blood draw for two donors, one aged 18 to 29 and one aged 80 or older. The full study reports these points: Compared with the aged group, more naive CD4+ T cells, fewer expanded clones and increased TCR diversity were shown by the long-lived group, suggesting age selection. As age increased, observed TCR beta diversity per million T cells dropped in a roughly linear way, and a significant reduction was already evident by age 40. Estimates of total diversity based on one million sequenced T cells were considered lower bounds and underestimates. Because the CMV infection status of the donors was unknown, age-related changes in expanded clonotypes may potentially have been confounded. Bulk unsorted PBMC profiling prevented conclusive comparison of naive and antigen-experienced compartments. A strong correlation was found between observed TCR beta diversity and the percentage of naive T cells measured by flow cytometry.

V is clipped by 10 bases and J by 0 bases, and the sequence between their germline boundaries is 19 bases long. The CDR3 numbers 15 residues from cysteine through phenylalanine. Kept here is only the CDR3 DNA, which spans 45 bases and is read in frame from base 1. According to the germline V gene, CDR1 reads SGHRS and CDR2 reads YFSETQ. The donors were about 40 Caucasian individuals from Russia, aged about 6 to 95 years, who were systemically healthy. Each donor gave ten milliliters of peripheral blood, drawn into EDTA-treated Vacutainer tubes. Ficoll-Paque density-gradient centrifugation was used to isolate PBMCs, with at least 7 million per sample. Total RNA, at least 6 micrograms per sample, was extracted from PBMCs with Trizol reagent. For every donor, an aliquot of PBMCs went through flow cytometry to measure the percentages of naive CD45RAhigh/CD27high T cells. On this clonotype itself: Its antigen is currently not known. Base qualities are missing; no much larger clone stands one base away.

Library preparation employed 5' RACE. Instrument used: Illumina HiSeq 2500. A second PCR of roughly 6 to 11 cycles was performed with a sample-barcoded 5' primer and a J-beta primer mix. A template-switch 5' adaptor carrying 12 random nucleotides introduced a unique molecular identifier onto each TCR beta cDNA molecule. At least 3 million CDR3-containing paired-end reads were obtained from each sample. All of the RNA was converted into first-strand cDNA using the Mint cDNA synthesis kit, with a TRBC-specific oligonucleotide serving as the primer. Following uracil-DNA glycosylase treatment, all cDNA underwent a first 18-cycle PCR with the universal primers M1SS and BC2_uni_R. Processing in the source paper ran as follows. For normalization, 1 million high-quality reads, each with a distinct molecular identifier, were randomly selected from each sample. Instead of being binned into consensus sequences, reads with shared molecular identifiers were discarded. MiTCR, set to a Q25 quality threshold and the strictest error-elimination algorithm, was used for CDR3 identification, clonotype clustering and error correction. A nonparametric unseen species model with Euler transformation was used to estimate lower-bound total TCR beta diversity. Using fastp at Q25 and MiXCR, TCRdb reprocessed the public reads and kept productive beta chains. Every distinct CDR3 protein forms one entry, paired with its most common genes and DNA. The V and J calls were not made by the authors but by TCRdb's processing. For this sample the table gives 550,000 to 600,000 distinct CDR3 sequences, of which 25% to 30% were detected only once. 15% to 20% of the sample comes from the top ten.

The source material was blood. This clonotype was obtained from a woman aged 70 to 79 in good health. This chain is built from TRBV5-1 and TRBJ1-1, and TRBD1 may be the D gene, going by 6 matching bases. The DNA sequence is TGCGCCGGATCGGCAGGGGCGGGATTGAACACTGAAGCTTTCTTT. Its protein product is CAGSAGAGLNTEAFF. Supplemented by the reference TRBV5-1 and TRBJ1-1 proteins around the CDR3, the complete variable domain is KAGVTQTPRYLIKTRGQQVTLSCSPISGHRSVSWYQQTPGQGLQFLFEYFSETQRNKGNFPGRFSGRQFSNSRSEMNVSTLELGDSALYLCAGSAGAGLNTEAFFGQGTRLTVV.